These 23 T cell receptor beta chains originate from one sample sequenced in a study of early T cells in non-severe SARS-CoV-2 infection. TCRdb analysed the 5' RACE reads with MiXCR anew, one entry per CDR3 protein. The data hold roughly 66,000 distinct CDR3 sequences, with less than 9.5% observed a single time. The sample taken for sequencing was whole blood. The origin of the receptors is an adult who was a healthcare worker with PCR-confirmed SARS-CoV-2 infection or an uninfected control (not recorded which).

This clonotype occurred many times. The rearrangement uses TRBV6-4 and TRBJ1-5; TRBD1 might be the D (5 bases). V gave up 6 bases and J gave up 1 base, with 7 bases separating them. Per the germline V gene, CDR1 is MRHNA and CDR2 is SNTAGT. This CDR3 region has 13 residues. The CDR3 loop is CASSRDSNQPQHF. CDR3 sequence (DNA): TGTGCCAGCAGCCGGGACAGCAATCAGCCCCAGCATTTT.

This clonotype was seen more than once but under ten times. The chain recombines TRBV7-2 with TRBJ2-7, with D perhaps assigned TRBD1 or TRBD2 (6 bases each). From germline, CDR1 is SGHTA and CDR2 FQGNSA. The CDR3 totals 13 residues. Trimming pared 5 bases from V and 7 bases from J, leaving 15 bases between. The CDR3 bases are TGTGCCAGCAGCCGGGGACAAGGGGGGGAGCAGTACTTC. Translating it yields CASSRGQGGEQYF.

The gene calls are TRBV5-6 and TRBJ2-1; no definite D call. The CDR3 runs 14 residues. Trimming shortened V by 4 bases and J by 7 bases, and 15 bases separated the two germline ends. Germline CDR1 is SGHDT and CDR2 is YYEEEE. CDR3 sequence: CASSPLQSENEQFF. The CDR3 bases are TGTGCCAGCAGCCCTTTACAGTCAGAAAATGAGCAGTTCTTC.

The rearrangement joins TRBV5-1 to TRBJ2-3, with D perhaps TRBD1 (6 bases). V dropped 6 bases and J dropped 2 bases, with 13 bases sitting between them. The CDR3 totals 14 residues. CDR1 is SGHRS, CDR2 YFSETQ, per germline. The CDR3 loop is CASTSGDNTDTQYF. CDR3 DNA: TGCGCCAGCACTTCAGGGGATAACACAGATACGCAGTATTTT.

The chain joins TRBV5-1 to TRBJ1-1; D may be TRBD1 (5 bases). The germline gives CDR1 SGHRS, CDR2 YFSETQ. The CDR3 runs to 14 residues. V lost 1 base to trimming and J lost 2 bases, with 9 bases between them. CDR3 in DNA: TGCGCCAGCAGCTTGAGAGGGGCCAACACTGAAGCTTTCTTT. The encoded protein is CASSLRGANTEAFF.

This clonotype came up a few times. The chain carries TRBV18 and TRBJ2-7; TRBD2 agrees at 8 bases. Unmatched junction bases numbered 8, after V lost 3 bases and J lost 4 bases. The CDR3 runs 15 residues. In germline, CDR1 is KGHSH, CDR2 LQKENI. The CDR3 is CASSPSSLAEYEQYF. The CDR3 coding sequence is TGTGCCAGCTCACCCTCATCACTAGCGGAGTACGAGCAGTACTTC.

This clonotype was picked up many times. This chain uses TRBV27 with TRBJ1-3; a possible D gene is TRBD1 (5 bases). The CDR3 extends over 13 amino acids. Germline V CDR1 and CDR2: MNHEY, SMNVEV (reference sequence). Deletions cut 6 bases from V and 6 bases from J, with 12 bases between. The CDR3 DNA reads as TGTGCCAGCAGAGCAGGGCGGCAAAACACCATATATTTT. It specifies CASRAGRQNTIYF.

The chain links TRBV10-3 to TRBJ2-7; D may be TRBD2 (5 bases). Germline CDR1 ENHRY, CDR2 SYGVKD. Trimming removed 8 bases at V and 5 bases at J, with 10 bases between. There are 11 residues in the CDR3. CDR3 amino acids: CAIASLNEQYF. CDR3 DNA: TGTGCCATCGCTAGCCTGAACGAGCAGTACTTC.

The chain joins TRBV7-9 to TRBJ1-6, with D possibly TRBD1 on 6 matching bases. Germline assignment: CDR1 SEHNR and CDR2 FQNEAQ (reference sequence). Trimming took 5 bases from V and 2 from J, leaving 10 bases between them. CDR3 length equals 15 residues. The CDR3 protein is CASSHGTTYNSPLHF. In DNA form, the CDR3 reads TGTGCCAGCAGCCACGGGACAACCTATAATTCACCCCTCCACTTT.

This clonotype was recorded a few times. The CDR3 spells CASSVRGPNTEAFF. The CDR3 DNA reads TGTGCCAGCAGCGTCAGGGGGCCGAACACTGAAGCTTTCTTT. The V and J genes are TRBV7-6 and TRBJ1-1; 8 nucleotides match TRBD1. The germline gives CDR1 SGHVS, CDR2 FNYEAQ. The CDR3 length is 14 residues. The ends lost 5 bases at V and 1 base at J; junction bases unmatched: 3.

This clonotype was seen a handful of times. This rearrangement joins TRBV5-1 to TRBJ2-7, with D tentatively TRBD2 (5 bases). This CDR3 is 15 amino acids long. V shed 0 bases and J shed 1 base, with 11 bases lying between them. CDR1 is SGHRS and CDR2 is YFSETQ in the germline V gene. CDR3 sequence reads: CASSLVRTGSYEQYF. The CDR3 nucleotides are TGCGCCAGCAGCTTGGTACGGACGGGATCCTACGAGCAGTACTTC.

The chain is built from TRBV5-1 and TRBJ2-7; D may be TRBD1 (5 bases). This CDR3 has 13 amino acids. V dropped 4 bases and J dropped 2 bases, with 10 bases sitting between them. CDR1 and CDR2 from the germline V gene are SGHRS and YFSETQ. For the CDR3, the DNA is TGCGCCAGCAGCGCGGACACCACCTACGAGCAGTACTTC. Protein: CASSADTTYEQYF.

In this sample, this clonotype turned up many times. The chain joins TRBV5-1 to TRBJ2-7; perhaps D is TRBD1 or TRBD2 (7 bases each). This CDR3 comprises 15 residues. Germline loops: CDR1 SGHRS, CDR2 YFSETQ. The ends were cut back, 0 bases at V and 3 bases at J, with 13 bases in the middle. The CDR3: CASSLDQGGYYEQYF. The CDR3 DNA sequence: TGCGCCAGCAGCTTGGACCAGGGGGGGTACTACGAGCAGTACTTC.

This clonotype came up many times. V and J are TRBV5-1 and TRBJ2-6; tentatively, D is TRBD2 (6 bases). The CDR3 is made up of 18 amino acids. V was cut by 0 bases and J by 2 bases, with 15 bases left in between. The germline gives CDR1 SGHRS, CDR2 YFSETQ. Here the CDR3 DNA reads TGCGCCAGCAGCTTGGGAGTGGGCGCGGGGACTGGGGCCAACGTCCTGACTTTC. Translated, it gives CASSLGVGAGTGANVLTF. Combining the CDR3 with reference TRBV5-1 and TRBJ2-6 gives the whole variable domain KAGVTQTPRYLIKTRGQQVTLSCSPISGHRSVSWYQQTPGQGLQFLFEYFSETQRNKGNFPGRFSGRQFSNSRSEMNVSTLELGDSALYLCASSLGVGAGTGANVLTFGAGSRLTVL.

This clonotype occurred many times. CDR3 nucleotides: TGCGCCAGCAGTGATTCTCTGGGCAAATACGAGCAGTACTTC. Translating gives CASSDSLGKYEQYF. The rearrangement joins TRBV10-2 to TRBJ2-7; no clear D. This CDR3 is built from 14 residues. Per germline, CDR1 WSHSY and CDR2 SAAADI. The V and J ends lost 3 bases and 4 bases respectively, with 13 bases between them.

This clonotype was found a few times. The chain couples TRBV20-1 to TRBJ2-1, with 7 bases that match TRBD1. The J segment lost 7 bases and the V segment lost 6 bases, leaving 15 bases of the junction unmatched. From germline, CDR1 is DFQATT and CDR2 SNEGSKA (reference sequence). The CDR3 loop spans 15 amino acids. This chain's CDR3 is CSAQGGLRGINEQFF. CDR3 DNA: TGCAGTGCCCAAGGGGGCCTTCGGGGAATAAATGAGCAGTTCTTC.

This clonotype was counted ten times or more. CDR3 nucleotides: TGTGCCAGCAGCCAAGATCTGGAGTTGACGCAGTATTTT. Amino acids: CASSQDLELTQYF. The rearrangement links TRBV4-2 to TRBJ2-3; D call uncertain. In germline, CDR1 is LGHNA, CDR2 YNFKEQ. This CDR3 has 13 residues. Trimming removed 0 bases at V and 9 bases at J, with 10 bases between.

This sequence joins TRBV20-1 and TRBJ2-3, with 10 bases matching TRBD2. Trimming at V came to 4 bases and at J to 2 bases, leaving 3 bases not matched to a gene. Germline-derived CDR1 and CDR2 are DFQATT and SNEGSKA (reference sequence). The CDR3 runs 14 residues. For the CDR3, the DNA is TGCAGTGCTAAACTAGCGGGATCCACAGATACGCAGTATTTT. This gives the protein CSAKLAGSTDTQYF.

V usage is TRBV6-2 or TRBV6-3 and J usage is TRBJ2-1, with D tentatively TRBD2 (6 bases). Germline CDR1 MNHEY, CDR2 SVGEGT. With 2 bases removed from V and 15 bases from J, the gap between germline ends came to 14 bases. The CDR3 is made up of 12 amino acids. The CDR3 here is CASSYKTSPAFF. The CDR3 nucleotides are TGTGCCAGCAGTTACAAGACTAGTCCTGCGTTCTTC.

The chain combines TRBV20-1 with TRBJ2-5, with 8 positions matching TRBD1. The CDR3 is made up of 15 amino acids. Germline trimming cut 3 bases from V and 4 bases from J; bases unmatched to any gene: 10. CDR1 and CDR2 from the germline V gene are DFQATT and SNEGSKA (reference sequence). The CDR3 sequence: CSASGATGVRETQYF. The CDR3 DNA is TGCAGTGCTAGCGGAGCGACAGGGGTGCGAGAGACCCAGTACTTC.

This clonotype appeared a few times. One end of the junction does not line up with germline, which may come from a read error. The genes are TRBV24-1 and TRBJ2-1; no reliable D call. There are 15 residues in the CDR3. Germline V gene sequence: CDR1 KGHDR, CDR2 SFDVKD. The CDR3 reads CATSDWASSHNEQFF. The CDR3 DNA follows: TGTGCCACCAGTGATTGGGCGAGCTCCCACAATGAGCAGTTCTTC.

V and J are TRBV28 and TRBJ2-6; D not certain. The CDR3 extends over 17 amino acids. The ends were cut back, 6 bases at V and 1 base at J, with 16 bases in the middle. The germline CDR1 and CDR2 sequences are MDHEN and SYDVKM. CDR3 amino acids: CASRPGPGRSGANVLTF. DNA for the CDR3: TGTGCCAGCAGACCCGGGCCAGGAAGGTCTGGGGCCAACGTCCTGACTTTC.

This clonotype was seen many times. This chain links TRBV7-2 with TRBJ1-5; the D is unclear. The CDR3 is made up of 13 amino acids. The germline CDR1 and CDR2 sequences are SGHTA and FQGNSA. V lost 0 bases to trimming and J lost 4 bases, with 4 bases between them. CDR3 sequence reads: CASSLAVNQPQHF. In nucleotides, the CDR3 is TGTGCCAGCAGCTTAGCGGTAAATCAGCCCCAGCATTTT.